The subject of this entry is one TCR beta chain. This sample was included in a study of blood T cell repertoires in COVID-19. Study in general: Acute and convalescent COVID-19 specimens originated in the United States, Italy and Spain. PBMCs, B-cell-depleted T cells, or T cells were the source of the cDNA or gDNA that made up the material.

Trimming removed 5 bases at V and 2 bases at J, with 14 bases between. Germline V lookup: CDR1 SGHKS, CDR2 YYEKEE (reference sequence). The CDR3 has 16 amino acids. Per the original methods: Scientists estimated how many nucleated cells there were by amplifying reference gene primers. Sequencing used immunoSEQ multiplex PCR; TCRdb keeps in-frame clones, though not all of them. That table supplies the V and J calls and clone size; D and trimming were determined from the DNA. Seen here are about 170,000 clones, about 85% observed once, and the top ten hold over 7%. Patients of the Seattle cohort, enrolled during active infection, were followed longitudinally.

The V gene is TRBV5-5, the J gene TRBJ2-6; tentatively, D is TRBD1 (6 bases). The sequencing sample was made of peripheral blood. The TCR comes from a woman of 80 years or more with COVID-19, enrolled during active disease. The CDR3, as DNA: TGTGCCAGCAGTACCGACGCAGGGGCTGGGGCCAACGTCCTGACTTTC. It yields the protein CASSTDAGAGANVLTF.